This passage covers 24 T cell receptor beta chains from one sample sequenced in a study of blood T cell repertoires in COVID-19. Profiled with immunoSEQ multiplex PCR; TCRdb holds only in-frame clones, not every one. Among 150,000 or so clones listed, 86% were seen once. The specimen sequenced was peripheral blood. The receptor set was obtained from a man younger than 35 with acute or convalescent COVID-19.

The gene calls are TRBV18 and TRBJ2-1; possible D gene TRBD2, 7 bases. From germline, CDR1 is KGHSH and CDR2 LQKENI. V was cut by 8 bases and J by 7 bases, with 21 bases left in between. CDR3 length: 15 amino acids. DNA of the CDR3: TGTGCCAGCCACTCGGGTGTCGGGGGGCGGAATGAGCAGTTCTTC. Translated, it gives CASHSGVGGRNEQFF. Supplemented by reference TRBV18 and TRBJ2-1, the full variable domain reads NAGVMQNPRHLVRRRGQEARLRCSPMKGHSHVYWYRQLPEEGLKFMVYLQKENIIDESGMPKERFSAEFPKEGPSILRIQQVVRGDSAAYFCASHSGVGGRNEQFFGPGTRLTVL.

The V and J genes are TRBV10-2 and TRBJ2-7; a weak D match, TRBD1 (5 bases). The germline V gene has CDR1 WSHSY and CDR2 SAAADI. CDR3 length equals 14 residues. V was cut by 1 base and J by 3 bases, with 10 bases left in between. The CDR3 bases are TGCGCCAGCAGTGAGTATGCCAGGGTCTACGAGCAGTACGTC. As protein: CASSEYARVYEQYV.

The chain joins TRBV9 to TRBJ1-1; 7 positions match TRBD1. CDR1 is SGDLS, CDR2 YYNGEE, per germline. This CDR3 is built from 15 residues. Unmatched junction bases numbered 7, after V lost 4 bases and J lost 1 base. The CDR3 coding sequence is TGTGCCAGCAGCCCGCGACAGGGATGGAACACTGAAGCTTTCTTT. Its protein product is CASSPRQGWNTEAFF.

The table lists this clone with a few counts. The chain recombines TRBV11-2 with TRBJ2-2; TRBD1 might be the D (5 bases). The V and J ends lost 5 bases and 5 bases respectively, with 24 bases between them. The CDR3 extends over 18 amino acids. Germline V gene sequence: CDR1 SGHAT, CDR2 FQNNGV. CDR3 nucleotides: TGTGCCAGCAGCCCTGCTGGTTTTAAGAGAAGGGGAACCGGGGAGCTGTTTTTT. This codes for CASSPAGFKRRGTGELFF.

The rearrangement uses TRBV28 and TRBJ1-4; 9 nucleotides align to TRBD1. This CDR3 is 15 amino acids long. Germline CDR1 is MDHEN and CDR2 is SYDVKM. Losses at the gene ends were 4 bases for V and 10 bases for J; bases not matched to a gene: 10. The CDR3 coding sequence is TGTGCCAGCAGTTCGGCCGGGACAGGGTTGGTAAAACTGTTTTTT. This gives the protein CASSSAGTGLVKLFF. Drawing the rest from reference TRBV28 and TRBJ1-4, the complete variable domain is DVKVTQSSRYLVKRTGEKVFLECVQDMDHENMFWYRQDPGLGLRLIYFSYDVKMKEKGDIPEGYSVSREKKERFSLILESASTNQTSMYLCASSSAGTGLVKLFFGSGTQLSVL.

J is TRBJ2-7 and V is TRBV7-9, with 11 bases aligning to TRBD1. The CDR3 is 13 residues long. V shed 4 bases and J 6 bases; nucleotides not matched to a gene: 2. Germline loops: CDR1 SEHNR, CDR2 FQNEAQ (reference sequence). The DNA for the CDR3 is TGTGCCAGCAGCTCCGGGACAGGGGGCGAGCAGTACTTC. It specifies CASSSGTGGEQYF.

The chain joins TRBV5-1 to TRBJ1-2; 7 nucleotides match TRBD1. With V trimmed by 0 bases and J by 7 bases, 12 bases remained unmatched. The CDR3 is made up of 16 amino acids. Germline V gene sequence: CDR1 SGHRS, CDR2 YFSETQ. The CDR3 nucleotides are TGCGCCAGCAGCTTGGGGACAGGTTCAGTGGTTGGTGGCTACACCTTC. This translates into CASSLGTGSVVGGYTF.

The chain is built from TRBV4-2 and TRBJ2-3, with D unresolved. Trimming took off 1 base at V and 4 bases at J, with 6 bases between the two ends. This CDR3 comprises 13 residues. Germline V gives CDR1 LGHNA, CDR2 YNFKEQ. The chain's CDR3 is CASSQVSADTQYF. The CDR3 nucleotides read TGTGCCAGCAGCCAAGTTTCGGCAGATACGCAGTATTTT.

This chain links TRBV6-5 with TRBJ1-2; no firm D call. Germline V gene lookup returns CDR1 MNHEY and CDR2 SVGAGI. Between the trimmed V and J ends, which lost 6 bases and 8 bases, there was a span of 16 bases. The CDR3 has 13 residues. CDR3 protein: CASRQLPTRGYTF. DNA for the CDR3: TGTGCCAGCAGACAACTCCCGACACGCGGCTACACCTTC.

This clone has only a few counts. The sample contains more than one DNA sequence encoding this CDR3. The DNA of the CDR3 is TGTGCCAGCAGCTGGGGACAGGGGAATGAAAAACTGTTTTTT. Translation: CASSWGQGNEKLFF. The V and J genes are TRBV7-9 and TRBJ1-4, with TRBD1 matching 10 bases. Trimming cost V 4 bases and J 5 bases; bases outside gene matches: 1. This CDR3 comprises 14 residues. Germline-derived CDR1 and CDR2 are SEHNR and FQNEAQ (reference sequence).

This chain joins TRBV6-5 and TRBJ2-3, with a possible D match to TRBD1 (6 bases). The CDR3 is 12 amino acids. V lost 6 bases, J lost 9 bases, and 13 bases lay in between. Germline V gene data show CDR1 as MNHEY and CDR2 as SVGAGI. CDR3 loop: CASRGARRTQYF. In DNA form, the CDR3 reads TGTGCCAGCAGGGGGGCACGGCGGACGCAGTATTTT.

This chain connects TRBV7-9 to TRBJ2-7, with 8 nucleotides matching TRBD1. Germline CDR1 and CDR2: SEHNR and FQNEAQ (reference sequence). J gave up 5 bases and V 6 bases, and 18 bases lay outside the gene matches. The CDR3 has 17 residues. For the CDR3, the DNA is TGTGCCAGCAGAAACACGGTGACAGGGGTGTCGCCCCACGAGCAGTACTTC. Translation gives CASRNTVTGVSPHEQYF.

The DNA of the CDR3 is TGCAGTGCTGGGACAGGGAGTGGCTACACCTTC. Encoded protein: CSAGTGSGYTF. The chain recombines TRBV20-1 with TRBJ1-2; TRBD1 aligns across 9 bases. The V gene end was trimmed by 5 bases and the J gene end by 7 bases; junction bases not matched to a gene: 2. CDR3 length equals 11 residues. Germline loops: CDR1 DFQATT, CDR2 SNEGSKA (reference sequence).

This chain uses TRBV10-3 with TRBJ2-5; D might be TRBD2 (5 bases). The germline V gene has CDR1 ENHRY and CDR2 SYGVKD. The CDR3 spans 12 residues. Between the trimmed V and J ends, which lost 7 bases and 14 bases, there was a span of 20 bases. CDR3 DNA: TGTGCCATCAATGGTAGCGCGCATAGCCGCTACTTC. It is translated as CAINGSAHSRYF.

The chain is built from TRBV30 and TRBJ1-5, with 10 bases matching TRBD1. Germline V gene data show CDR1 as GTSNPN and CDR2 as SVGIG (reference sequence). After removal of 1 base from V and 2 bases from J, the junction contained 8 bases not matched to a gene. This CDR3 is 17 amino acids long. CDR3 in DNA: TGTGCCTGGAGTGGGATGGGACAGGGGTTGGGCAATCAGCCCCAGCATTTT. It codes for CAWSGMGQGLGNQPQHF.

The chain couples TRBV7-2 to TRBJ1-2; no clear D. Germline V gene lookup returns CDR1 SGHTA and CDR2 FQGNSA. The CDR3 loop spans 14 amino acids. V lost 5 bases, J lost 2 bases, and 12 bases lay in between. The CDR3 DNA follows: TGTGCCAGCAGCCCCGAGAGAGGGAACTATGGCTACACCTTC. Its translation is CASSPERGNYGYTF.

The rearrangement joins TRBV28 to TRBJ1-1; TRBD1 is a possible D gene (5 bases). CDR3 length equals 15 residues. Germline V gene data show CDR1 as MDHEN and CDR2 as SYDVKM. Trimming left V 6 bases short and J 2 bases short, with 16 bases between. This CDR3 reads CASSLGVAGNTEAFF. The CDR3 region has the DNA TGTGCCAGCAGCCTAGGGGTGGCTGGCAACACTGAAGCTTTCTTT.

This chain joins TRBV3-1 (or the pseudogene TRBV3-2) and TRBJ1-6, with TRBD1 matching 7 bases. The CDR3 sequence is 16 residues long. Germline V gene data show CDR1 as LGHDT and CDR2 as YNNKEL (reference sequence). V lost 0 bases to trimming and J lost 8 bases; unmatched junction nucleotides: 7. The CDR3 loop reads CASSQDPRGRHSPLHF. DNA for the CDR3: TGTGCCAGCAGCCAAGATCCCAGGGGGAGGCATTCACCCCTCCACTTT.

J is TRBJ2-1 and V is TRBV23-1; TRBD2 matches 10 bases. TRBV23-1 is sorted into the ORF group, with uncertain function. V lost 6 bases to trimming and J lost 3 bases; unmatched junction nucleotides: 5. The CDR3 covers 15 residues. The CDR3 coding sequence is TGCGCCAGCAGGTTAGCGGGGGGATACTACAATGAGCAGTTCTTC. It codes for CASRLAGGYYNEQFF.

The chain carries TRBV3-1 (or the pseudogene TRBV3-2) and TRBJ1-1; 8 bases match TRBD1. The germline gives CDR1 LGHDT, CDR2 YNNKEL (reference sequence). The CDR3 is 15 amino acids. V lost 8 bases and J lost 2; bases outside the gene matches: 10. The chain's CDR3 is CASDPGGSGNTEAFF. CDR3 nucleotides: TGTGCCAGCGACCCAGGGGGCTCTGGTAACACTGAAGCTTTCTTT.

This clone was recorded many times. The chain joins TRBV6-5 to TRBJ2-2; 8 nucleotides agree with TRBD2. The V and J ends lost 6 bases and 4 bases, in that order; junction bases with no gene match: 7. The CDR3 has 15 residues. From germline, CDR1 is MNHEY and CDR2 SVGAGI. The CDR3 bases are TGTGCCAGCAGCCGTGGACTAGCCACCACCGGGGAGCTGTTTTTT. It specifies CASSRGLATTGELFF.

The chain employs TRBV12-3 or TRBV12-4 and TRBJ2-7; possibly TRBD2 for D (5 bases). The V end was cut by 0 bases, the J end by 7 bases, with 10 bases between. The CDR3 consists of 13 residues. This CDR3 is CASSLAPGKEQYF. The CDR3 DNA is TGTGCCAGCAGTTTAGCGCCCGGGAAAGAGCAGTACTTC.

This clone was found a few times. CDR3 protein: CASSDSRGATYGYTF. For the CDR3, the DNA is TGTGCCAGCAGTGACTCTAGGGGTGCTACCTATGGCTACACCTTC. The rearrangement joins TRBV2 to TRBJ1-2; D might be TRBD1 (5 bases). Germline lookup yields CDR1 SNHLY and CDR2 FYNNEI. This CDR3 comprises 15 residues. V was clipped by 3 bases and J by 4 bases, with 15 bases between them.

This clone was picked up a small number of times. At the DNA level, this CDR3 is encoded by other sequences in the same sample as well. The chain couples TRBV12-3 or TRBV12-4 to TRBJ2-5; D possibly corresponds to TRBD2 (6 bases). The CDR3 runs 13 residues. V lost 3 bases to trimming and J lost 5 bases, with 10 bases between them. The CDR3 sequence is CASSFSGVETQYF. The CDR3 nucleotides read TGTGCCAGCAGTTTTTCGGGAGTTGAGACCCAGTACTTC.